The clone carrying this T cell receptor (beta chain) turned up a few times. All donors participated as healthy donors of bone marrow. This sample stems from a study of cytomegalovirus exposure and HLA in healthy donors. The V gene lost 4 bases and the J gene lost 6 bases, with 14 bases spanning the gap. Germline CDR1 and CDR2: MGHRA and YSYEKL. This CDR3 comprises 14 residues. The PCR contained 60 Vbeta and 13 Jbeta primers. This table comes from immunoSEQ multiplex PCR, and its TCRdb copy is limited to in-frame clones, with some not included. Found here are over 150,000 clones, approximately 70% of them singletons; the top ten hold less than 3.5%.

The TCR comes from a woman aged 40 to 50 in good health and CMV-seropositive. The specimen sequenced was PBMCs. The chain has TRBV4-1 and TRBJ2-3; perhaps TRBD2 as D (7 bases). CDR3 nucleotide sequence: TGCGCCAGCAGCCGGGGGGGCGGTATGGATACGCAGTATTTT. The encoded protein is CASSRGGGMDTQYF.